A selection of T cell receptor beta chains follows, all from one sample in a study of blood T cell repertoires in COVID-19. TCRdb's copy holds only in-frame clones and misses some; the assay was immunoSEQ multiplex PCR. The data hold 290,000 or so clones, with 85% observed a single time. The source material was peripheral blood. These TCRs come from a man aged 50-59 years with active or convalescent COVID-19. CDR3s include the opening cysteine and the closing phenylalanine or tryptophan. The order of the fields is J gene, V gene, clone size, CDR3 length, D gene, CDR3 DNA, CDR3 protein. The D gene is left open where the match is weak. The size field is filled for only some rows; it gives once, few, many or a size class.

j_call: TRBJ1-5
v_call: TRBV3-1/TRBV3-2
clone_size: -
cdr3_length: 14
d_call: TRBD1
cdr3_nt: TGTGCCAGCAGCCAAGACAGGGGGAATCAGCCCCAGCATTTT
cdr3_aa: CASSQDRGNQPQHF

j_call: TRBJ1-2
v_call: TRBV5-3
clone_size: -
cdr3_length: 18
d_call: TRBD1
cdr3_nt: TGTGCCAGAAGCTCGGCGGGGACAGCAAAATTCCTTAACTATGGCTACACCTTC
cdr3_aa: CARSSAGTAKFLNYGYTF

j_call: TRBJ2-7
v_call: TRBV9
clone_size: -
cdr3_length: 15
d_call: TRBD1
cdr3_nt: TGTGCCAGCAGCCTTGGACAGGGCCCCTCCTACGAGCAGTACTTC
cdr3_aa: CASSLGQGPSYEQYF

j_call: TRBJ1-2
v_call: TRBV5-1
clone_size: -
cdr3_length: 19
d_call: TRBD1
cdr3_nt: TGCGCCAGCAGCTGGGGACAGCGCGCGACTACCCAGGATCACTATGGCTACACCTTC
cdr3_aa: CASSWGQRATTQDHYGYTF

j_call: TRBJ2-1
v_call: TRBV28
clone_size: -
cdr3_length: 15
d_call: TRBD1
cdr3_nt: TGTGCCAGCAGAAGACAGGGCAACTCCTACAATGAGCAGTTCTTC
cdr3_aa: CASRRQGNSYNEQFF

j_call: TRBJ1-1
v_call: TRBV4-1
clone_size: -
cdr3_length: 16
d_call: -
cdr3_nt: TGCGCCAGCAGCCGGGCGACAAGTTTCATGAACACTGAAGCTTTCTTT
cdr3_aa: CASSRATSFMNTEAFF

j_call: TRBJ2-7
v_call: TRBV6-1
clone_size: once
cdr3_length: 15
d_call: -
cdr3_nt: TGTGCCAGCAGTGAAATGGGACAATGGCTCTACGAGCAGTACTTC
cdr3_aa: CASSEMGQWLYEQYF

j_call: TRBJ2-7
v_call: TRBV7-9
clone_size: -
cdr3_length: 13
d_call: -
cdr3_nt: TGTGCCAGCAGCTTAGCGAACAGCTACGAGCAGTACTTC
cdr3_aa: CASSLANSYEQYF

j_call: TRBJ1-2
v_call: TRBV10-3
clone_size: -
cdr3_length: 13
d_call: TRBD1
cdr3_nt: TGTGCCATCAGTGAGTCAGGGGGCTGGGGCTACACCTTC
cdr3_aa: CAISESGGWGYTF

j_call: TRBJ2-7
v_call: TRBV3-1/TRBV3-2
clone_size: -
cdr3_length: 12
d_call: -
cdr3_nt: TGTGCCAGCAGCCAGTCCCGGTACGAGCAGTACTTC
cdr3_aa: CASSQSRYEQYF

j_call: TRBJ1-1
v_call: TRBV6-5
clone_size: once
cdr3_length: 15
d_call: -
cdr3_nt: TGTGCCAGCAACTTCTTACAGGGCATGAACACTGAAGCTTTCTTT
cdr3_aa: CASNFLQGMNTEAFF

j_call: TRBJ1-2
v_call: TRBV7-2
clone_size: -
cdr3_length: 12
d_call: -
cdr3_nt: TGTGCCAGCAGCTTACGGGGGGGTGGCTACACCTTC
cdr3_aa: CASSLRGGGYTF

j_call: TRBJ1-6
v_call: TRBV4-1
clone_size: few
cdr3_length: 16
d_call: TRBD1
cdr3_nt: TGCGCCAGCAGCCAAGGGAATAACAGGGGAAATTCACCCCTCCACTTT
cdr3_aa: CASSQGNNRGNSPLHF

j_call: TRBJ2-7
v_call: TRBV7-2
clone_size: -
cdr3_length: 16
d_call: TRBD2
cdr3_nt: TGTGCCACCCGACTAGCGGGAGGGCCGCGAACCTACGAGCAGTACTTC
cdr3_aa: CATRLAGGPRTYEQYF